The next 2 T cell receptor beta chains were all read from a single sample in a study of regulatory T cells in long-lasting Graves disease. CDR3-region Arm-PCR and iRepertoire HTBI primers produced the TCR beta libraries. Each CDR3 protein is one row after TCRdb ran MiXCR on the multiplex PCR reads. The sample comprises roughly 430,000 distinct CDR3 sequences, roughly 15% of which are singletons, and roughly a tenth rests with the top ten. As to time point: newly diagnosed GD, antithyroid drugs for less than 3 months. TCR sequences were obtained from RNA taken from PBMCs. These same records also appear under a second study, on T cells in Graves' hyperthyroidism and ophthalmopathy.

The sequencing here drew on peripheral blood mononuclear cells (PBMCs), taken at new diagnosis, from a patient treated with antithyroid drugs. These receptors came from a woman aged 25 to 45 with Graves disease.

This clonotype occurred many times. The chain combines TRBV12-3 or TRBV12-4 with TRBJ2-3, with no clear D. The length of the CDR3 is 12 residues. V was shortened by 7 bases and J by 1 base, with 6 bases between the two germline ends. The CDR3 region has the DNA TGTGCCAGCAAAGACCGCACAGATACGCAGTATTTT. Its protein product is CASKDRTDTQYF.

This clonotype occurred many times. The chain couples TRBV6-5 to TRBJ1-1; perhaps TRBD1 as D (5 bases). Germline loops: CDR1 MNHEY, CDR2 SVGAGI. V lost 4 bases, J lost 4 bases, and 10 bases lay in between. The CDR3 has 13 amino acids. CDR3 nucleotide sequence: TGTGCCAGCAGTTTATACAGGTCCACTGAAGCTTTCTTT. Protein: CASSLYRSTEAFF.